The 22 T cell receptor beta chains in this list originate from one sample, sequenced in a study of technical replicates of blood from a few donors. Profiled with immunoSEQ multiplex PCR; TCRdb holds only in-frame clones, not every one. The sample holds 98,000 or so clones; approximately 96% are singletons and the top ten take less than 0.25%. Specimen: T cells isolated from PBMCs. These receptors all stem from a human donor in good health.

The chain uses TRBV9 and TRBJ2-5; 7 bases are shared with TRBD2. There are 16 residues in the CDR3. Germline trimming cut 3 bases from V and 5 bases from J; bases unmatched to any gene: 13. Germline lookup yields CDR1 SGDLS and CDR2 YYNGEE. CDR3 DNA: TGTGCCAGCAGCGCCACAGCGGGGAGGACGGGGGAGACCCAGTACTTC. Translating it yields CASSATAGRTGETQYF.

The J gene is TRBJ2-7, the V gene TRBV6-6; TRBD1 matches at 7 bases. CDR1 is MNHNY and CDR2 is SVGAGI in the germline V gene (reference sequence). The CDR3 extends over 14 amino acids. The junction had 5 bases not matched to a gene; V was cut back by 6 bases and J by 0 bases. The CDR3 loop is CASSGTESSYEQYF. The CDR3 nucleotides are TGTGCCAGCAGCGGGACAGAAAGCTCCTACGAGCAGTACTTC.

This rearrangement joins TRBV5-4 to TRBJ2-7; 7 bases agree with TRBD1. Germline V gives CDR1 SGHNT, CDR2 YYREEE (reference sequence). Losses at the gene ends were 6 bases for V and 6 bases for J; bases not matched to a gene: 12. The CDR3 sequence is 14 residues long. CDR3 DNA: TGTGCCAGCAAGGGCGCGGACAGGCCTCTCGAGCAGTACTTC. It specifies CASKGADRPLEQYF.

This chain uses TRBV27 with TRBJ1-1, with D unresolved. The germline V gene has CDR1 MNHEY and CDR2 SMNVEV (reference sequence). V shed 5 bases and J shed 3 bases, with 10 bases lying between them. This CDR3 comprises 13 residues. The CDR3 sequence is CASSREADTEAFF. The CDR3 DNA is TGTGCCAGCAGTAGAGAGGCCGACACTGAAGCTTTCTTT.

The J gene is TRBJ2-1, the V gene TRBV2, with 7 bases fitting TRBD1. CDR1 and CDR2 (germline): SNHLY, FYNNEI. The V segment lost 7 bases and the J segment 1 base; nucleotides outside the gene matches: 7. The CDR3 has 15 amino acids. CDR3 sequence: CASIQDRPSYNEQFF. CDR3 DNA sequence: TGTGCCAGCATTCAGGACAGGCCTTCCTACAATGAGCAGTTCTTC.

This chain joins TRBV6-5 and TRBJ2-7, with 10 bases identical to TRBD1. J was trimmed by 7 bases and V by 6 bases; bases with no gene match: 6. CDR3 length equals 13 residues. The V gene's germline CDR1 is MNHEY and CDR2 SVGAGI. The CDR3 region has the DNA TGTGCCAGCAGGAAAGGGACAGGGGAGGAGCAGTACTTC. Protein product: CASRKGTGEEQYF.

V is TRBV4-1 and J is TRBJ2-2; D unresolved. With 1 base removed from V and 6 bases from J, the gap between germline ends came to 9 bases. The V gene's germline CDR1 is MGHRA and CDR2 YSYEKL. The CDR3 contains 14 residues. In DNA form, the CDR3 reads TGCGCCAGCAGCCAAGGTGTCCCGTCCGGGGAGCTGTTTTTT. As protein: CASSQGVPSGELFF.

This clone was counted between two and nine times. J is TRBJ2-7 and V is TRBV6-5; 7 bases map to TRBD1. The CDR3 consists of 16 residues. The J segment lost 0 bases and the V segment lost 0 bases, leaving 5 bases of the junction unmatched. Germline values: CDR1 MNHEY, CDR2 SVGAGI. The CDR3 DNA reads as TGTGCCAGCAGTTACTCAGACAGGGTGAGCTCCTACGAGCAGTACTTC. Residues: CASSYSDRVSSYEQYF.

This chain connects TRBV7-9 to TRBJ2-7; 8 bases align to TRBD1. Germline trimming cut 10 bases from V and 2 bases from J; bases unmatched to any gene: 10. This CDR3 has 14 amino acids. Germline CDR1 reads SEHNR; CDR2 reads FQNEAQ (reference sequence). Here the CDR3 DNA reads TGTGCCATCAAGGAGCAGGGGGCCGCCTACGAGCAGTACTTC. It encodes CAIKEQGAAYEQYF.

The V and J genes are TRBV6-5 and TRBJ2-2, with TRBD1 matching over 9 bases. V was pared by 4 bases and J by 5 bases, with 2 bases of the junction left unmatched. The germline V gene has CDR1 MNHEY and CDR2 SVGAGI. CDR3 length equals 14 residues. This CDR3 reads CASSWDRVTGELFF. CDR3 nucleotides: TGTGCCAGCAGTTGGGACAGGGTTACCGGGGAGCTGTTTTTT.

The chain uses TRBV9 and TRBJ1-6; unclear D gene. V lost 1 base and J lost 9, with 11 bases in between. The CDR3 consists of 14 residues. Looked up from germline, CDR1 is SGDLS and CDR2 is YYNGEE. This chain's CDR3 is CASSVQGSASPLHF. The CDR3 coding sequence is TGTGCCAGCAGCGTACAAGGGAGTGCTTCACCCCTCCACTTT.

The chain couples TRBV11-2 to TRBJ2-7, with 15 bases matching TRBD2. With V trimmed by 5 bases and J by 2 bases, 13 bases remained unmatched. The CDR3 is 19 amino acids. Looked up from germline, CDR1 is SGHAT and CDR2 is FQNNGV. In nucleotides, the CDR3 is TGTGCCAGCAGCCCTGGGGTGGGACTAGCGGGAGGTAATACCTACGAGCAGTACTTC. This sequence encodes CASSPGVGLAGGNTYEQYF.

The V call is TRBV7-9, the J call TRBJ2-4; 7 bases are shared with TRBD1. With V trimmed by 4 bases and J by 1 base, 4 bases remained unmatched. The V gene's germline CDR1 is SEHNR and CDR2 FQNEAQ (reference sequence). This CDR3 contains 15 residues. The CDR3 DNA sequence: TGTGCCAGCAGCTCCGACAGGGTGGCCAAAAACATTCAGTACTTC. Its translation: CASSSDRVAKNIQYF.

This chain connects TRBV4-1 to TRBJ2-7, with D perhaps TRBD1 (6 bases). V lost 4 bases and J lost 2, with 15 bases in between. The CDR3 is 15 amino acids. Looked up from germline, CDR1 is MGHRA and CDR2 is YSYEKL. CDR3 bases: TGCGCCAGCAGCCCCCAGCGACAGGTTACCTACGAGCAGTACTTC. It yields the protein CASSPQRQVTYEQYF.

The CDR3 nucleotides read TGCGCCAGCAGCCAAGATAAACCGACGGACTCCCAATTCACCGGGGAGCTGTTTTTT. Residues: CASSQDKPTDSQFTGELFF. The V and J genes are TRBV4-1 and TRBJ2-2, with a tentative D call TRBD2 (5 bases). V lost 0 bases to trimming and J lost 4 bases, with 21 bases between them. The CDR3 extends over 19 amino acids. Per germline, CDR1 MGHRA and CDR2 YSYEKL.

This chain connects TRBV14 to TRBJ2-2, with TRBD1 matching 9 bases. The junction had 4 bases not matched to a gene; V was cut back by 5 bases and J by 6 bases. This CDR3 has 14 residues. Germline V gene data show CDR1 as SGHDN and CDR2 as FVKESK. CDR3 sequence (DNA): TGTGCCAGCAGCAAACAGGGGGCACCCGGGGAGCTGTTTTTT. Protein sequence: CASSKQGAPGELFF.

The V gene is TRBV27, the J gene TRBJ2-7; D might be TRBD1 (6 bases). CDR1 and CDR2 (germline): MNHEY, SMNVEV (reference sequence). V lost 2 bases and J 6 bases, leaving 11 bases between the germline ends. The CDR3 has 13 residues. The CDR3 sequence is CASSLNLGAEQYF. DNA for the CDR3: TGTGCCAGCAGTTTAAATCTGGGGGCCGAGCAGTACTTC.

The rearrangement uses TRBV29-1 and TRBJ1-4, with 7 bases matching TRBD1. This CDR3 is built from 13 residues. From germline, CDR1 is SQVTM and CDR2 ANQGSEA. V shed 4 bases and J 11 bases; nucleotides not matched to a gene: 10. CDR3 amino acids: CSVAPARGTKLFF. As DNA, the CDR3 is TGCAGCGTTGCTCCCGCCAGGGGGACGAAACTGTTTTTT.

The chain carries TRBV7-6 and TRBJ2-2, with 9 bases identical to TRBD1. The length of the CDR3 is 19 residues. Unmatched junction bases numbered 18, after V lost 5 bases and J lost 5 bases. The V gene's germline CDR1 is SGHVS and CDR2 FNYEAQ. CDR3 sequence: CASSPFFFRTGDQTGELFF. DNA of the CDR3: TGTGCCAGCAGCCCGTTCTTTTTTAGGACAGGGGACCAAACCGGGGAGCTGTTTTTT. The entire variable domain, with the rest obtained from reference TRBV7-6 and TRBJ2-2, is as follows: GAGVSQSPRYKVTKRGQDVALRCDPISGHVSLYWYRQALGQGPEFLTYFNYEAQQDKSGLPNDRFSAERPEGSISTLTIQRTEQRDSAMYRCASSPFFFRTGDQTGELFFGEGSRLTVL.

The chain uses TRBV2 and TRBJ2-1, with 8 bases lining up with TRBD2. The J segment lost 2 bases and the V segment lost 4 bases, leaving 7 bases of the junction unmatched. Germline CDR1 and CDR2: SNHLY and FYNNEI. CDR3 length: 16 residues. CDR3 protein: CASSVLGLAAYNEQFF. In DNA form, the CDR3 reads TGTGCCAGCAGTGTACTAGGACTAGCAGCCTACAATGAGCAGTTCTTC. Complete variable domain (other parts from reference TRBV2 and TRBJ2-1): EPEVTQTPSHQVTQMGQEVILRCVPISNHLYFYWYRQILGQKVEFLVSFYNNEISEKSEIFDDQFSVERPDGSNFTLKIRSTKLEDSAMYFCASSVLGLAAYNEQFFGPGTRLTVL.

This sequence joins TRBV5-1 and TRBJ2-1; TRBD1 is a possible D gene (6 bases). The CDR3 length is 16 residues. The V and J ends lost 0 bases and 5 bases respectively, with 15 bases between them. Germline values: CDR1 SGHRS, CDR2 YFSETQ. The CDR3 sequence: CASSLAWQGRNNEQFF. CDR3 bases: TGCGCCAGCAGCTTGGCGTGGCAGGGGCGTAACAATGAGCAGTTCTTC.

The V gene is TRBV5-1, the J gene TRBJ1-2; the D is unclear. The CDR3 loop spans 12 amino acids. Germline V gene sequence: CDR1 SGHRS, CDR2 YFSETQ. V was trimmed by 4 bases and J by 4 bases, leaving 8 bases between them. In nucleotides, the CDR3 is TGCGCCAGCAGCCCGGAGGGCTATGGCTACACCTTC. It yields the protein CASSPEGYGYTF.